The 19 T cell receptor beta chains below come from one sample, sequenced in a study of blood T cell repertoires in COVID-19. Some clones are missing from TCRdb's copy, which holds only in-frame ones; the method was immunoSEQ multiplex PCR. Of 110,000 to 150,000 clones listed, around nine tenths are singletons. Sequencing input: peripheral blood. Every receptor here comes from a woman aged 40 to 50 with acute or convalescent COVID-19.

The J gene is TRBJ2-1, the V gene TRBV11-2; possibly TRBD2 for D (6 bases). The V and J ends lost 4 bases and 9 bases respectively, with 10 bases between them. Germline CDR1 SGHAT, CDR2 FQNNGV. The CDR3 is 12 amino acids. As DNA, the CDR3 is TGTGCCAGCAGCTCCTGGGGAGGTGAGCAGTTCTTC. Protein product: CASSSWGGEQFF.

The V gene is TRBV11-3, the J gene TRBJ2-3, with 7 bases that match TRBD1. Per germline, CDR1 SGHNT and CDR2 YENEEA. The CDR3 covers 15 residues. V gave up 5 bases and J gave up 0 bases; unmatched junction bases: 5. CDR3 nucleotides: TGTGCCAGCAGCCCCGGGACAGCTAGCACAGATACGCAGTATTTT. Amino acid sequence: CASSPGTASTDTQYF.

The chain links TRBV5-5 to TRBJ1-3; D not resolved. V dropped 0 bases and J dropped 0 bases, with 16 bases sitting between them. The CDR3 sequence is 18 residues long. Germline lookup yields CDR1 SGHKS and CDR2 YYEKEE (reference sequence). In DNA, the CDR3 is TGTGCCAGCAGCTTGGGGGTGGGGAGGAGATACTCTGGAAACACCATATATTTT. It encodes CASSLGVGRRYSGNTIYF.

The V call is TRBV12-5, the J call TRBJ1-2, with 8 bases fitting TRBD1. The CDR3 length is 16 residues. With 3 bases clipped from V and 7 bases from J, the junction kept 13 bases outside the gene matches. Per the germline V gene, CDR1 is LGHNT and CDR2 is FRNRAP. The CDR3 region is CASGLGQGAPLGGYTF. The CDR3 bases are TGTGCTAGTGGTTTAGGGCAGGGGGCGCCCCTAGGTGGCTACACCTTC.

CDR3 residues: CASSGSGRQPQHF. The CDR3, as DNA: TGTGCCAGCAGCGGATCAGGTAGGCAGCCCCAGCATTTT. This rearrangement joins TRBV9 to TRBJ1-5, with D hard to call. Germline V CDR1 and CDR2: SGDLS, YYNGEE. V dropped 3 bases and J dropped 7 bases, with 11 bases sitting between them. The CDR3 loop spans 13 amino acids.

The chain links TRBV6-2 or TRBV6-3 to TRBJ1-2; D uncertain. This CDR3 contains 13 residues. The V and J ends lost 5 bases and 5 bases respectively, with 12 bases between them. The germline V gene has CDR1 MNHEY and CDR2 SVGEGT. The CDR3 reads CASSLIEGYGYTF. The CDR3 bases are TGTGCCAGCAGTCTAATCGAGGGTTATGGCTACACCTTC.

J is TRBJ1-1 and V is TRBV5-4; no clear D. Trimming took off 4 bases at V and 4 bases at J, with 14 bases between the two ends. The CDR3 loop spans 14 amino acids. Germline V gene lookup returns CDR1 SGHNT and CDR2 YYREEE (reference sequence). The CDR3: CASSPGPGGTEAFF. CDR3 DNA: TGTGCCAGCAGCCCCGGTCCCGGCGGCACTGAAGCTTTCTTT.

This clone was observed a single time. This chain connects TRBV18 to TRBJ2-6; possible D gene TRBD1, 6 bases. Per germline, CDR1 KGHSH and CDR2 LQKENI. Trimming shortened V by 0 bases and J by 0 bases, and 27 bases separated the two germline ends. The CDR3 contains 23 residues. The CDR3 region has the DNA TGTGCCAGCTCACCACCGGGGTTCAAGGACAGCCCGCCTTTTCTCTCTGGGGCCAACGTCCTGACTTTC. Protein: CASSPPGFKDSPPFLSGANVLTF.

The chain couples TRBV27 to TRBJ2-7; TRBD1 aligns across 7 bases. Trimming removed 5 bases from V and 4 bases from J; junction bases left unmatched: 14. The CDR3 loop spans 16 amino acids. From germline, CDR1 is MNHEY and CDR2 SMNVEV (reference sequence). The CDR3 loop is CASSIQTGTDFYEQYF. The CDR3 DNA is TGTGCCAGCAGTATTCAAACCGGGACAGATTTTTACGAGCAGTACTTC.

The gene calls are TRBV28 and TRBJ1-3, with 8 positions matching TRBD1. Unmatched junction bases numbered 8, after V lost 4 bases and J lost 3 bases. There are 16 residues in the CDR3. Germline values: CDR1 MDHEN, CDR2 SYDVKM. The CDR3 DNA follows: TGTGCCAGCAGTTCAACAGGGGGGGGCAATGGAAACACCATATATTTT. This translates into CASSSTGGGNGNTIYF. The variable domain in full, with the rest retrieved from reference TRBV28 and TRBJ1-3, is DVKVTQSSRYLVKRTGEKVFLECVQDMDHENMFWYRQDPGLGLRLIYFSYDVKMKEKGDIPEGYSVSREKKERFSLILESASTNQTSMYLCASSSTGGGNGNTIYFGEGSWLTVV.

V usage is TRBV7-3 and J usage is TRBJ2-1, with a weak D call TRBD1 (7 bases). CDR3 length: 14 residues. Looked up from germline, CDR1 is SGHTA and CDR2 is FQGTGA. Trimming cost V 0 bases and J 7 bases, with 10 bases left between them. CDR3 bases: TGTGCCAGCAGCTTAACAGCAGGGGGGAATGAGCAGTTCTTC. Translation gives CASSLTAGGNEQFF.

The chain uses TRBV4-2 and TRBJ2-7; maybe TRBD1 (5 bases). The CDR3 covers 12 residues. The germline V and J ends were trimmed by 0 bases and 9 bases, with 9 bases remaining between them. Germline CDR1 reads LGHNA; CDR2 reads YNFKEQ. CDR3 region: CASSQEGVRQYF. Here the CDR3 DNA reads TGTGCCAGCAGCCAAGAAGGGGTCAGGCAGTACTTC.

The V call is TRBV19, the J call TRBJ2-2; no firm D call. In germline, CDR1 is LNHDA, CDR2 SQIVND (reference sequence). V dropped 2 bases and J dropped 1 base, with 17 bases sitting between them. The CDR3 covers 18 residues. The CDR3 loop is CASSISPRWQENTGELFF. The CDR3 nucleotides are TGTGCCAGTAGTATATCCCCCCGGTGGCAGGAGAACACCGGGGAGCTGTTTTTT.

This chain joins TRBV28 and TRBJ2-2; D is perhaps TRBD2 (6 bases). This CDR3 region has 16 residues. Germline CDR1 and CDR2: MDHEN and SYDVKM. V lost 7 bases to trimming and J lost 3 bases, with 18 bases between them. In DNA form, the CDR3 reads TGTGCCAGCATCCCTTCGGGGGAGTCTGACACCGGGGAGCTGTTTTTT. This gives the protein CASIPSGESDTGELFF.

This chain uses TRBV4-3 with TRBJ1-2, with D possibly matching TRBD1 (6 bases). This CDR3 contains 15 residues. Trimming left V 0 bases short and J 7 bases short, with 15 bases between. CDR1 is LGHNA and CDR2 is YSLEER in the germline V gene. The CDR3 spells CASSQDSQGKTGYTF. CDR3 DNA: TGCGCCAGCAGCCAAGATTCCCAGGGGAAGACTGGCTACACCTTC.

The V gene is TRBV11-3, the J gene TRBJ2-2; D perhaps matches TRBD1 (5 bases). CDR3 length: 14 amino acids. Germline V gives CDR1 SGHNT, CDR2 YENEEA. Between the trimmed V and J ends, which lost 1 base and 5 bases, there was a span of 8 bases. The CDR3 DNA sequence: TGTGCCAGCAGCTTAGTCCAGGGAACCGGGGAGCTGTTTTTT. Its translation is CASSLVQGTGELFF.

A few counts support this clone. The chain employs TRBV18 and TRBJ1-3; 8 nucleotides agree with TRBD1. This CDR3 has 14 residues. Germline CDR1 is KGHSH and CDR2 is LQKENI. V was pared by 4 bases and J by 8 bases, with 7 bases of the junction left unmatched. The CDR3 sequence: CASSQQGAPDTIYF. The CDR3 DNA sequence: TGTGCCAGCTCACAGCAGGGGGCACCGGACACCATATATTTT. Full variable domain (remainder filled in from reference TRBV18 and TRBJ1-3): NAGVMQNPRHLVRRRGQEARLRCSPMKGHSHVYWYRQLPEEGLKFMVYLQKENIIDESGMPKERFSAEFPKEGPSILRIQQVVRGDSAAYFCASSQQGAPDTIYFGEGSWLTVV.

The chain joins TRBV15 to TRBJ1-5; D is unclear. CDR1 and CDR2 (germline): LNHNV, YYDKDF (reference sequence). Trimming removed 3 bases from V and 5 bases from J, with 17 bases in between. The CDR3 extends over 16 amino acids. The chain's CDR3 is CATSRESWAKHQPQHF. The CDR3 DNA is TGTGCCACCAGCAGGGAATCGTGGGCAAAACATCAGCCCCAGCATTTT.

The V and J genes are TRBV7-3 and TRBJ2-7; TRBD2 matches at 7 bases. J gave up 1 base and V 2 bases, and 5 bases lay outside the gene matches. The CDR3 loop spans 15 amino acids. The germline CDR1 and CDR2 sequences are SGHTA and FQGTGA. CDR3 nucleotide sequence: TGTGCCAGCAGCTTAGGGCTAGCGGATTCCTACGAGCAGTACTTC. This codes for CASSLGLADSYEQYF.